This TCR beta chain was sequenced in a study of shared clonotypes between healthy human individuals. Looking at the study overall: The composition of the donors was a couple of women and a few men aged 18 to 49.

Study results and caveats: Unshared clonotypes carried lower generation probabilities than those common to all four donors.

CD45RO-negative cells were positively selected for CCR7, leaving out terminally differentiated effector memory CD45RA+ cells. On this clone: Its target is not known.

Between the trimmed V and J ends, which lost 6 bases and 4 bases, there was a span of 30 bases. Germline values: CDR1 SQVTM, CDR2 ANQGSEA. There are 18 residues in the CDR3. Assay: immunoSEQ multiplex PCR; the TCRdb copy retains only in-frame clones and omits some. The profile shows around 2.1 million clones, about 93% of them singletons. Specimen: naive CD8+ T cells from PBMCs. This chain uses TRBV29-1 with TRBJ1-1; a possible D gene is TRBD1 (5 bases). The receptor's source is a man aged 18 to 30 in good health. Some clones in this sample may be carry-over from other donors' samples. CDR3 residues: CSVRHQGAGGGRGTEAFF. CDR3 DNA sequence: TGCAGCGTCAGACATCAGGGCGCGGGGGGGGGACGTGGCACTGAAGCTTTCTTT. The entire variable domain, with the rest obtained from reference TRBV29-1 and TRBJ1-1, is as follows: SAVISQKPSRDICQRGTSLTIQCQVDSQVTMMFWYRQQPGQSLTLIATANQGSEATYESGFVIDKFPISRPNLTFSTLTVSNMSPEDSSIYLCSVRHQGAGGGRGTEAFFGQGTRLTVV.